The 23 T cell receptor beta chains listed next were all sequenced from one sample in a study of cytomegalovirus exposure and HLA in healthy donors. TCRdb keeps only in-frame clones here, not all; method: immunoSEQ multiplex PCR. The sample yields 110,000 to 150,000 clones, about 86% seen once. The sample taken for sequencing was PBMCs. The receptors shown here come from a man between 18 and 29 years old in good health and CMV-seronegative.

The chain has TRBV6-5 and TRBJ1-5, with D hard to call. This CDR3 has 13 residues. The V gene's germline CDR1 is MNHEY and CDR2 SVGAGI. Trimming pared 2 bases from V and 5 bases from J, leaving 7 bases between. The CDR3 coding sequence is TGTGCCAGCAGTTACCAGCAGGATCAGCCCCAGCATTTT. Protein sequence: CASSYQQDQPQHF.

This clone turned up a few times. The chain recombines TRBV28 with TRBJ1-5, with 7 positions matching TRBD1. The germline V gene has CDR1 MDHEN and CDR2 SYDVKM. The CDR3 consists of 17 residues. Unmatched junction bases numbered 16, after V lost 7 bases and J lost 4 bases. CDR3 region: CASNGGGGGAFNQPQHF. The CDR3 DNA sequence: TGTGCCAGCAATGGAGGAGGAGGGGGCGCGTTTAATCAGCCCCAGCATTTT. The whole variable domain, remainder taken from reference TRBV28 and TRBJ1-5, is DVKVTQSSRYLVKRTGEKVFLECVQDMDHENMFWYRQDPGLGLRLIYFSYDVKMKEKGDIPEGYSVSREKKERFSLILESASTNQTSMYLCASNGGGGGAFNQPQHFGDGTRLSIL.

The chain uses TRBV9 and TRBJ2-3, with D possibly being TRBD2 (6 bases). With 0 bases removed from V and 6 bases from J, the gap between germline ends came to 14 bases. Germline lookup yields CDR1 SGDLS and CDR2 YYNGEE. The CDR3 extends over 15 amino acids. CDR3 protein: CASSVAGLAGDTQYF. In DNA form, the CDR3 reads TGTGCCAGCAGCGTAGCGGGACTTGCCGGGGATACGCAGTATTTT.

The CDR3 DNA reads as TGTGCCAGCAGGGGAGGGACAGGCAACTACGAGCAGTACTTC. It encodes CASRGGTGNYEQYF. J is TRBJ2-7 and V is TRBV6-1, with a possible D match to TRBD1 (8 bases). CDR3 length: 14 residues. The V gene lost 6 bases and the J gene lost 3 bases, with 15 bases spanning the gap. Germline V gene sequence: CDR1 MNHNS, CDR2 SASEGT.

The chain couples TRBV27 to TRBJ1-2; a weak D match, TRBD1 (6 bases). Germline CDR1 MNHEY, CDR2 SMNVEV (reference sequence). Trimming removed 5 bases from V and 10 bases from J, with 23 bases in between. This CDR3 has 15 residues. The CDR3 region has the DNA TGTGCCAGCAGTCTCAACAGGGAGAAGATTGATGACTACACCTTC. Its translation is CASSLNREKIDDYTF.

In this sample, this clone turned up once. The chain carries TRBV28 and TRBJ1-1; D is undetermined. CDR1 and CDR2 from the germline V gene are MDHEN and SYDVKM. This CDR3 has 13 amino acids. Trimming took off 4 bases at V and 1 base at J, with 7 bases between the two ends. CDR3 sequence: CASSYGRNTEAFF. DNA for the CDR3: TGTGCCAGCAGTTATGGGCGGAACACTGAAGCTTTCTTT.

This chain joins TRBV14 and TRBJ2-1; 14 positions match TRBD2. Germline-derived CDR1 and CDR2 are SGHDN and FVKESK. With V trimmed by 1 base and J by 10 bases, 9 bases remained unmatched. The CDR3 loop spans 17 amino acids. Here the CDR3 DNA reads TGTGCCAGCAGCCAAGCCCTGGGACTAGCGGGAGCAGGGGAGCAGTTCTTC. It yields the protein CASSQALGLAGAGEQFF.

The chain combines TRBV7-2 with TRBJ1-2; D unclear. Germline assignment: CDR1 SGHTA and CDR2 FQGNSA. The CDR3 is 13 amino acids. V lost 1 base and J 4 bases, leaving 7 bases between the germline ends. For the CDR3, the DNA is TGTGCCAGCAGCTTAGACAGTCGCTATGGCTACACCTTC. Translation gives CASSLDSRYGYTF.

The chain is built from TRBV29-1 and TRBJ2-3; 7 positions agree with TRBD1. V lost 8 bases to trimming and J lost 1 base; unmatched junction nucleotides: 3. This CDR3 contains 12 residues. Germline V lookup: CDR1 SQVTM, CDR2 ANQGSEA. The CDR3 sequence is CSFQGGTDTQYF. The CDR3, as DNA: TGCAGCTTTCAGGGGGGCACAGATACGCAGTATTTT.

The chain is built from TRBV27 and TRBJ1-5; D is unclear. The CDR3 runs 14 residues. Per germline, CDR1 MNHEY and CDR2 SMNVEV (reference sequence). V was shortened by 2 bases and J by 0 bases, with 5 bases between the two germline ends. The CDR3 loop is CASSLQASNQPQHF. Written as DNA, the CDR3 is TGTGCCAGCAGTTTACAGGCTAGCAATCAGCCCCAGCATTTT.

This clone was seen once. V is TRBV5-1 and J is TRBJ1-3; TRBD1 might be the D (5 bases). This CDR3 is 15 amino acids long. V lost 4 bases and J lost 0, with 11 bases in between. Germline-derived CDR1 and CDR2 are SGHRS and YFSETQ. CDR3 DNA sequence: TGCGCCAGCAGCACTCAGGGATACTCTGGAAACACCATATATTTT. Its protein product is CASSTQGYSGNTIYF.

CDR3 in amino acids: CASSLGLQETQYF. The CDR3 DNA follows: TGTGCCAGCAGCTTAGGGCTGCAAGAGACCCAGTACTTC. The genes are TRBV7-6 and TRBJ2-5; unclear D gene. V was trimmed by 1 base and J by 2 bases, leaving 5 bases between them. The CDR3 sequence is 13 residues long. Germline CDR1 is SGHVS and CDR2 is FNYEAQ. Drawing the rest from reference TRBV7-6 and TRBJ2-5, the complete variable domain is GAGVSQSPRYKVTKRGQDVALRCDPISGHVSLYWYRQALGQGPEFLTYFNYEAQQDKSGLPNDRFSAERPEGSISTLTIQRTEQRDSAMYRCASSLGLQETQYFGPGTRLLVL.

This clone was detected only a few times. The rearrangement links TRBV2 to TRBJ1-1; TRBD1 is a possible D gene (5 bases). The CDR3 runs 13 residues. Trimming stripped 5 bases from V and 0 bases from J, with 7 bases between. The V gene's germline CDR1 is SNHLY and CDR2 FYNNEI. The DNA of the CDR3 is TGTGCCAGCAGTCCAGGGATGAACACTGAAGCTTTCTTT. Its translation is CASSPGMNTEAFF.

This clone occurred once. This chain joins TRBV2 and TRBJ1-1; 9 bases fit TRBD1. The CDR3 has 15 amino acids. Germline trimming cut 5 bases from V and 1 base from J; bases unmatched to any gene: 5. Germline assignment: CDR1 SNHLY and CDR2 FYNNEI. Written as DNA, the CDR3 is TGTGCCAGCAGTTTTTACAGGGGGCCGAACACTGAAGCTTTCTTT. This codes for CASSFYRGPNTEAFF.

V gene TRBV27 combines with J gene TRBJ1-1; TRBD1 matches at 7 bases. V trimming: 5 bases; J trimming: 4 bases; junction bases outside the gene matches: 1. The CDR3 is 12 residues long. CDR1 is MNHEY, CDR2 SMNVEV, per germline (reference sequence). The CDR3 nucleotides are TGTGCCAGCAGTGACAGGGTCACTGAAGCTTTCTTT. Protein product: CASSDRVTEAFF.

The chain links TRBV6-5 to TRBJ2-7, with D tentatively TRBD1 (6 bases). Per the germline V gene, CDR1 is MNHEY and CDR2 is SVGAGI. V dropped 6 bases and J dropped 2 bases, with 17 bases sitting between them. The CDR3 has 15 residues. CDR3 region: CASSLTGIETYEQYF. The CDR3 DNA is TGTGCCAGCAGCCTAACAGGGATAGAAACCTACGAGCAGTACTTC.

The chain is built from TRBV7-6 and TRBJ2-2; 9 bases map to TRBD2. Losses at the gene ends were 2 bases for V and 6 bases for J; bases not matched to a gene: 7. The CDR3 contains 16 residues. From germline, CDR1 is SGHVS and CDR2 FNYEAQ. The CDR3 sequence is CASSLMRGGSAGELFF. CDR3 nucleotides: TGTGCCAGCAGCTTAATGCGGGGGGGCTCGGCCGGGGAGCTGTTTTTT.

The CDR3 bases are TGTGCCAGTAGTACCGGACTAGCGGACGAGCAGTACTTC. It yields the protein CASSTGLADEQYF. The chain is built from TRBV19 and TRBJ2-7, with TRBD2 matching over 10 bases. The trim removed 4 bases at V and 5 bases at J, leaving 2 bases unmatched. The CDR3 is 13 amino acids. From germline, CDR1 is LNHDA and CDR2 SQIVND (reference sequence).

This clone has a single count. The chain uses TRBV7-2 and TRBJ1-5; tentative D call: TRBD1 (6 bases). V was shortened by 3 bases and J by 0 bases, with 15 bases between the two germline ends. Germline V gene sequence: CDR1 SGHTA, CDR2 FQGNSA. CDR3 size: 17 residues. The CDR3 coding sequence is TGTGCCAGCAGCTTTTCGACAGGCCCTTTTAGCAATCAGCCCCAGCATTTT. It yields the protein CASSFSTGPFSNQPQHF.

This clone was picked up a small number of times. V and J are TRBV4-2 and TRBJ2-5; 13 nucleotides match TRBD2. This CDR3 has 15 residues. V was clipped by 4 bases and J by 4 bases; unmatched bases: 3. Germline values: CDR1 LGHNA, CDR2 YNFKEQ. CDR3 DNA: TGTGCCAGCAGCCTTGGGACTAGCGGGGCAGAGACCCAGTACTTC. Its translation: CASSLGTSGAETQYF.

V usage is TRBV13 and J usage is TRBJ2-5; TRBD1 agrees at 8 bases. The V segment lost 0 bases and the J segment 4 bases; nucleotides outside the gene matches: 7. CDR1 PRHDT and CDR2 FYEKMQ come from the germline V gene (reference sequence). This CDR3 spans 16 amino acids. Here the CDR3 reads CASSLGRARGRETQYF. Written as DNA, the CDR3 is TGTGCCAGCAGCTTAGGACGGGCCAGGGGGCGAGAGACCCAGTACTTC.

This clone occurred a few times. The chain joins TRBV27 to TRBJ2-3; a possible D gene is TRBD2 (5 bases). This CDR3 is built from 12 residues. V was cut by 6 bases and J by 4 bases, with 8 bases left in between. Germline values: CDR1 MNHEY, CDR2 SMNVEV (reference sequence). CDR3 loop: CASRGVSDTQYF. The CDR3 DNA follows: TGTGCCAGCAGGGGAGTGTCAGATACGCAGTATTTT.

This clone turned up a few times. The chain links TRBV7-8 to TRBJ2-1, with 13 bases that match TRBD2. Germline values: CDR1 SGHVS, CDR2 FQNEAQ. The V and J ends lost 5 bases and 9 bases, in that order; junction bases with no gene match: 16. The CDR3 is 18 residues long. Here the CDR3 DNA reads TGTGCCAGCAGCACCAGCCGACTAGCGGGAGGACCAGGGGTTGAGCAGTTCTTC. Translating it yields CASSTSRLAGGPGVEQFF.